This T cell receptor (beta chain) was sequenced in a study of T cells in Graves' hyperthyroidism and ophthalmopathy. Amplified regions were TCR beta CDR3 sequences from RNA transcripts. HTBI primers drove first-round RT-PCR of the TCR CDR3. TCRdb processed the multiplex PCR reads anew with MiXCR; each CDR3 protein has one entry. The sample contains about 500,000 distinct CDR3 sequences, around 15% of which appear only once. CDR3 length equals 15 residues. Trimming removed 6 bases from V and 6 bases from J; junction bases left unmatched: 6. CDR1 is SGHRS, CDR2 YFSETQ, per germline. The source is a woman aged 18-35 years with Graves' hyperthyroidism. Sequenced material: blood. This rearrangement joins TRBV5-1 to TRBJ2-1; 13 bases agree with TRBD2. The CDR3 nucleotides read TGCGCCAGCACCCGGACTAGCGGGGGCCCCAATGAGCAGTTCTTC. This translates into CASTRTSGGPNEQFF.